Below, one T cell receptor (beta chain) is given with its context. Its antigen is not known. Sequencing was performed with immunoSEQ multiplex PCR; in TCRdb, only in-frame clones are kept and a portion is missing. This table holds about 36,000 clones, approximately 80% found once. This sample is drawn from a study of CD4 T cells in relation to SARS-CoV-2 and coronaviruses. Between the trimmed V and J ends, which lost 5 bases and 5 bases, there was a span of 6 bases. This CDR3 comprises 11 residues. CDR1 and CDR2 (germline): MNHNY, SVGAGI (reference sequence). The genes are TRBV6-6 and TRBJ1-1; D is undetermined. The TCR comes from an adult with COVID-19. Sequencing was performed on memory CD4+ T cells from PBMCs, cultured in vitro. The CDR3 region is CASSPGTEAFF. CDR3 sequence (DNA): TGTGCCAGCAGTCCCGGGACTGAAGCTTTCTTT.